Shown below are 23 T cell receptor beta chains from a single sample sequenced in a study of T cells in Graves' hyperthyroidism and ophthalmopathy. TCR beta CDR3 region amplification was performed from RNA transcripts. The HTBI primer set drove a first-round RT-PCR of the TCR CDR3. One entry per CDR3 protein, called by TCRdb with MiXCR from the multiplex PCR reads. The sample gives approximately 510,000 distinct CDR3 sequences, 20% to 25% of which show up once; roughly 29% is in the top ten. Sample: blood. Receptors originate from a man in his late teens or twenties with Graves' hyperthyroidism.

This clonotype was detected many times. CDR3 nucleotide sequence: TGTGCCACCAGCAGAGACCAATCACAGGGAGGAACTGAAGCTTTCTTT. As protein: CATSRDQSQGGTEAFF. The chain has TRBV15 and TRBJ1-1, with D possibly matching TRBD1 (6 bases). CDR3 length: 16 amino acids. Between the trimmed V and J ends, which lost 0 bases and 5 bases, there was a span of 16 bases. Germline V CDR1 and CDR2: LNHNV, YYDKDF (reference sequence).

V and J are TRBV6-5 and TRBJ2-7; tentatively, D is TRBD2 (6 bases). The V gene lost 2 bases and the J gene lost 2 bases, with 13 bases spanning the gap. This CDR3 is 15 amino acids long. Per germline, CDR1 MNHEY and CDR2 SVGAGI. Here the CDR3 reads CASSYMEGEAYEQYF. As DNA, the CDR3 is TGTGCCAGCAGTTACATGGAAGGGGAGGCCTACGAGCAGTACTTC.

This clonotype was seen repeatedly, ten times or more. V and J are TRBV5-8 and TRBJ1-1; D call uncertain. V lost 0 bases and J 0 bases, leaving 6 bases between the germline ends. CDR3 size: 14 residues. Germline values: CDR1 SGHTS, CDR2 YDEGEE. The CDR3 sequence: CASSLAVMNTEAFF. The DNA of the CDR3 is TGTGCCAGCAGCTTGGCGGTCATGAACACTGAAGCTTTCTTT.

The V call is TRBV9, the J call TRBJ2-6, with 7 bases lining up with TRBD1. The germline V gene encodes CDR1 SGDLS and CDR2 YYNGEE. Trimming removed 4 bases from V and 0 bases from J; junction bases left unmatched: 7. The CDR3 loop spans 17 amino acids. In DNA, the CDR3 is TGTGCCAGCAGCTCCCGACAGGGCCCCTCTGGGGCCAACGTCCTGACTTTC. Translated: CASSSRQGPSGANVLTF.

In its sample, this clonotype was seen many times. This sequence joins TRBV2 and TRBJ2-5; D is uncertain. CDR1 is SNHLY, CDR2 FYNNEI, per germline. The V and J ends lost 4 bases and 5 bases respectively, with 11 bases between them. CDR3 length equals 13 residues. The CDR3 reads CASSAGWSETQYF. CDR3 nucleotides: TGTGCCAGCAGTGCAGGCTGGAGCGAGACCCAGTACTTC. Complete variable domain (other parts from reference TRBV2 and TRBJ2-5): EPEVTQTPSHQVTQMGQEVILRCVPISNHLYFYWYRQILGQKVEFLVSFYNNEISEKSEIFDDQFSVERPDGSNFTLKIRSTKLEDSAMYFCASSAGWSETQYFGPGTRLLVL.

This clonotype has ten or more counts. V is TRBV27 and J is TRBJ1-5, with D possibly matching TRBD1 (5 bases). This CDR3 is 14 amino acids long. V dropped 0 bases and J dropped 7 bases, with 10 bases sitting between them. Germline V gene lookup returns CDR1 MNHEY and CDR2 SMNVEV (reference sequence). This chain's CDR3 is CASSLSRGGQPQHF. The DNA of the CDR3 is TGTGCCAGCAGTTTATCAAGGGGAGGCCAGCCCCAGCATTTT.

This clonotype was counted between two and nine times. The V gene is TRBV11-1, the J gene TRBJ2-5, with D hard to call. Between the trimmed V and J ends, which lost 1 base and 2 bases, there was a span of 14 bases. Germline CDR1 is SGHAT and CDR2 is FQDESV (reference sequence). The CDR3 has 16 amino acids. The CDR3 reads CASSLGAQGVQETQYF. The CDR3 region has the DNA TGTGCCAGCAGCTTAGGCGCCCAAGGTGTACAAGAGACCCAGTACTTC.

This clonotype has ten or more counts. This chain links TRBV6-1 with TRBJ2-5; TRBD1 might be the D (5 bases). CDR1 and CDR2 from the germline V gene are MNHNS and SASEGT. Between the trimmed V and J ends, which lost 5 bases and 4 bases, there was a span of 14 bases. The CDR3 is 14 residues long. CDR3 region: CASSPQGFTETQYF. In DNA form, the CDR3 reads TGTGCCAGCAGTCCTCAGGGCTTCACAGAGACCCAGTACTTC.

At least ten counts were recorded for this clonotype. The CDR3 DNA reads TGCGCCAGCAGGGGGGCGTCGATGAACACTGAAGCTTTCTTT. Protein sequence: CASRGASMNTEAFF. The chain couples TRBV5-1 to TRBJ1-1; weak D call: TRBD1 (6 bases). Germline V CDR1 and CDR2: SGHRS, YFSETQ. CDR3 size: 14 residues. Trimming shortened V by 5 bases and J by 0 bases, and 11 bases separated the two germline ends.

This clonotype appeared many times. The V gene is TRBV29-1, the J gene TRBJ1-1, with D possibly TRBD1 on 5 matching bases. The germline V gene encodes CDR1 SQVTM and CDR2 ANQGSEA. V was clipped by 2 bases and J by 0 bases, with 7 bases between them. The CDR3 has 13 amino acids. Written as DNA, the CDR3 is TGCAGCGTTGAAAAGGGACTGAACACTGAAGCTTTCTTT. Amino acid sequence: CSVEKGLNTEAFF.

This clonotype appeared many times. The CDR3 is CASSFAGIGETQYF. The CDR3 nucleotides are TGTGCCAGCAGTTTCGCAGGGATTGGAGAGACCCAGTACTTC. This chain uses TRBV6-5 with TRBJ2-5; weak D call: TRBD1 (5 bases). This CDR3 is built from 14 residues. Germline V gene sequence: CDR1 MNHEY, CDR2 SVGAGI. The ends were cut back, 4 bases at V and 4 bases at J, with 13 bases in the middle.

The gene calls are TRBV11-2 and TRBJ1-2; 8 bases match TRBD1. Per germline, CDR1 SGHAT and CDR2 FQNNGV. The CDR3 covers 16 residues. Trimming took 5 bases from V and 4 from J; bases not matched to a gene: 12. The CDR3: CASSTSRTGTIYGYTF. The CDR3 DNA reads TGTGCCAGCAGCACTTCTCGGACAGGGACCATCTATGGCTACACCTTC.

Comment on this clonotype: A single base separates this from a much larger clone, so it may be a read error. V and J are TRBV15 and TRBJ2-5; tentative D call: TRBD2 (5 bases). This CDR3 has 15 residues. The germline CDR1 and CDR2 sequences are LNHNV and YYDKDF (reference sequence). Deletions cut 3 bases from V and 1 base from J, with 12 bases between. CDR3 protein: CATSSRAAFQETQYF. The CDR3 bases are TGTGCCACCAGCAGTAGAGCGGCCTTCCAAGAGACCCAGTACTTC.

As regards this clonotype: Given a much more abundant clone one base away, this may be a read error. V and J are TRBV5-1 and TRBJ2-2, with TRBD1 matching 8 bases. V trimming: 4 bases; J trimming: 11 bases; junction bases outside the gene matches: 10. The germline gives CDR1 SGHRS, CDR2 YFSETQ. The CDR3 extends over 14 amino acids. The CDR3 sequence is CASSADRTGSELFF. The CDR3 DNA reads TGCGCCAGCAGCGCGGACAGGACAGGGAGCGAGCTGTTTTTT. The entire variable domain, with the rest obtained from reference TRBV5-1 and TRBJ2-2, is as follows: KAGVTQTPRYLIKTRGQQVTLSCSPISGHRSVSWYQQTPGQGLQFLFEYFSETQRNKGNFPGRFSGRQFSNSRSEMNVSTLELGDSALYLCASSADRTGSELFFGEGSRLTVL.

At least ten counts were recorded for this clonotype. This chain joins TRBV28 and TRBJ1-2, with 7 bases identical to TRBD1. J lost 8 bases, V lost 5 bases, and 8 bases had no gene match. The CDR3 has 13 amino acids. The germline CDR1 and CDR2 sequences are MDHEN and SYDVKM. The CDR3 spells CASSEGGRIGYTF. DNA of the CDR3: TGTGCCAGCAGTGAAGGGGGCAGGATCGGCTACACCTTC.

This clonotype occurred many times. The V gene is TRBV6-1, the J gene TRBJ1-5; tentatively, D is TRBD1 (6 bases). CDR3 length: 14 amino acids. V was trimmed by 10 bases and J by 0 bases, leaving 13 bases between them. From germline, CDR1 is MNHNS and CDR2 SASEGT. The CDR3 DNA is TGTGCCACCCAGAGGGGGAATAGCAATCAGCCCCAGCATTTT. Encoded protein: CATQRGNSNQPQHF.

This clonotype was recorded once. This may arise from a read error, as a much more abundant clone is one base away. CDR3 loop: CASSSGQGIYGFTF. CDR3 nucleotide sequence: TGTGCCAGCAGCTCCGGACAGGGAATCTATGGCTTCACCTTC. This sequence joins TRBV7-9 and TRBJ1-2; TRBD1 matches 8 bases. The length of the CDR3 is 14 residues. From germline, CDR1 is SEHNR and CDR2 FQNEAQ (reference sequence).

This clonotype was observed at least ten times. One end of the junction does not line up with germline, which may come from a read error. The chain links TRBV2 to TRBJ1-2; D gene uncertain. The CDR3 runs 11 residues. Germline assignment: CDR1 SNHLY and CDR2 FYNNEI. The CDR3 DNA reads TGTGCCAGCGGTGAGAGCTCTGGCTACACCTTC. Translated, it gives CASGESSGYTF. The full variable domain, completed using reference TRBV2 and TRBJ1-2, is EPEVTQTPSHQVTQMGQEVILRCVPISNHLYFYWYRQILGQKVEFLVSFYNNEISEKSEIFDDQFSVERPDGSNFTLKIRSTKLEDSAMYFCASGESSGYTFGSGTRLTVV.

This clonotype was found many times. V and J are TRBV10-1 and TRBJ2-5; a possible D gene is TRBD2 (5 bases). Deletions cut 9 bases from V and 1 base from J, with 15 bases between. This CDR3 region has 14 residues. CDR1 and CDR2 (germline): WNHNN, SYGVQD (reference sequence). The CDR3 DNA follows: TGCGCCAGTTTGGGGTGGAGGCCCCAAGAGACCCAGTACTTC. Translating gives CASLGWRPQETQYF.

Note on this clonotype: It may be a read error: a sequence one base away is much more abundant. The chain is built from TRBV28 and TRBJ2-7; a weak D match, TRBD1 (7 bases). Germline CDR1 reads MDHEN; CDR2 reads SYDVKM. This CDR3 has 16 residues. The V gene lost 8 bases and the J gene lost 5 bases, with 25 bases spanning the gap. CDR3 sequence reads: CASPLTTGQGGHEQYV. The CDR3 coding sequence is TGTGCCAGCCCTCTAACAACCGGGCAGGGGGGTCACGAGCAGTACGTC.

This clonotype was seen at least ten times. This rearrangement joins TRBV7-2 to TRBJ2-5, with 7 bases matching TRBD2. The trim removed 6 bases at V and 7 bases at J, leaving 14 bases unmatched. This CDR3 has 15 amino acids. Germline V lookup: CDR1 SGHTA, CDR2 FQGNSA. DNA of the CDR3: TGTGCCAGCAGTTTGGGCGGGGGAGGGAAGGGGACCCAGTACTTC. The encoded protein is CASSLGGGGKGTQYF.

With respect to this clonotype: One end of the junction varies from germline; a read error may be responsible. The chain couples TRBV20-1 to TRBJ2-5, with a possible D match to TRBD2 (5 bases). Looked up from germline, CDR1 is DFQATT and CDR2 is SNEGSKA (reference sequence). The CDR3 spans 13 residues. The CDR3 loop is CSARDSQEETQYF. As DNA, the CDR3 is TGCAGTGCTAGGGACTCTCAGGAGGAGACGCAGTACTTC.

This clonotype was recorded many times. One end of the junction does not line up with germline, which may come from a read error. The V call is TRBV28, the J call TRBJ2-7, with a weak D call TRBD1 (6 bases). Germline loops: CDR1 MDHEN, CDR2 SYDVKM. This CDR3 has 13 residues. CDR3 sequence (DNA): TGTGCCAGCAGTCCCTGGGACATCTACGAGCAATACTTC. Protein product: CASSPWDIYEQYF. Together with reference TRBV28 and TRBJ2-7, the CDR3 gives the full variable domain: DVKVTQSSRYLVKRTGEKVFLECVQDMDHENMFWYRQDPGLGLRLIYFSYDVKMKEKGDIPEGYSVSREKKERFSLILESASTNQTSMYLCASSPWDIYEQYFGPGTRLTVT.